This T cell receptor (beta chain) was sequenced for a study of cytomegalovirus exposure and HLA in healthy donors. Study-level points and caveats: There were reportedly fewer N-insertions in an Asian-associated ancestry cluster than the roughly 670-donor mean, in a later analysis.

As for the donors, each was a healthy bone marrow donor. The CDR3 contains 17 residues. Per germline, CDR1 MGHRA and CDR2 YSYEKL. V was cut by 0 bases and J by 0 bases, with 12 bases left in between. In its sample, this clone is medium-sized. Antigen unknown. Vbeta (60) and Jbeta (13) primers were used in the PCR. Under the authors' procedure: Later, about 80 million unique TCR beta chains were counted in an analysis, and some 11 million of them were shared. The repertoire was sequenced with immunoSEQ multiplex PCR; TCRdb's copy has only in-frame clones and lacks some. V and J calls plus clone size are reproduced from that table; the DNA served to infer D and trimming. The sample lists more than 150,000 clones, approximately 83% occurring once.

The sequence was collected from a man aged 18 to 35 in good health and CMV-seropositive. The sample comprised PBMCs. V is TRBV4-1 and J is TRBJ1-3, with D perhaps matching TRBD1 (5 bases). The CDR3 DNA reads TGCGCCAGCAGCCAAGATCTGAAGGGGCACTCTGGAAACACCATATATTTT. Translated: CASSQDLKGHSGNTIYF.